This TCR beta chain was recorded in a study of blood T cells in healthy people across ages. Primed by a sample-barcoded 5' primer and a J-beta primer mix, a second PCR proceeded for roughly 7 to 11 cycles. TCRdb redid the calling of the 5' RACE reads with MiXCR, one entry per CDR3 protein. Of 1.5 million to 2 million distinct CDR3 sequences in the sample, roughly 27% are singletons; the top ten hold roughly 8%. With V trimmed by 0 bases and J by 3 bases, 6 bases remained unmatched. The CDR3 loop spans 16 amino acids. Germline-derived CDR1 and CDR2 are SGHDT and YYEEEE. This clonotype has more than one count but fewer than ten.

Source material: blood. The receptor was derived from a woman in her 30s in good health. The chain links TRBV5-6 to TRBJ2-1, with TRBD2 matching over 7 bases. The CDR3 reads CASSLAVSSGYNEQFF. The CDR3 nucleotides read TGTGCCAGCAGCTTGGCGGTATCTAGCGGCTACAATGAGCAGTTCTTC.